The clone carrying this T cell receptor beta chain was detected ten times or more. The antigen remains undetermined. The data derive from a study of CD8 T cells in ankylosing spondylitis. General study findings and limits: Within ankylosing spondylitis blood, a TCR beta motif made up of several highly homologous variants appeared to be characteristic. Past research had described some motif variants in reactive arthritis synovial fluid and blood.

The germline V gene has CDR1 MNHEY and CDR2 SVGEGT. V gave up 4 bases and J gave up 1 base, with 9 bases separating them. The CDR3 runs to 14 residues. The authors made TCR beta libraries by quantitative 5'-RACE with molecular barcodes. TCRdb used MiXCR to reprocess the 5' RACE reads, holding one entry per CDR3 protein. The sample yields approximately 60,000 distinct CDR3 sequences, roughly 6.1% seen once. The sequencing input was synovial fluid, either unsorted or a sorted T cell fraction (not recorded which). The sequence came from a male donor with ankylosing spondylitis. The chain couples TRBV6-2 or TRBV6-3 to TRBJ2-3; D remains ambiguous. The CDR3 is CASSWATGTDTQYF. The CDR3 DNA follows: TGTGCCAGCAGTTGGGCGACTGGCACAGATACGCAGTATTTT.